Each of the 17 T cell receptor beta chains below was sequenced from the same sample in a study of cytomegalovirus exposure and HLA in healthy donors. Primers: 60 Vbeta forward and 13 Jbeta reverse. Clones were sequenced by immunoSEQ multiplex PCR, and TCRdb holds only the in-frame ones, with some missing. The sample contains some 180,000 clones, roughly 67% of which appear only once. Sequenced sample: PBMCs. The receptors here all came from a woman between 18 and 29 years old in good health and CMV-seropositive.

The chain carries TRBV4-2 and TRBJ2-3; 8 nucleotides line up with TRBD2. The V gene end was trimmed by 2 bases and the J gene end by 2 bases; junction bases not matched to a gene: 3. The CDR3 runs to 15 residues. Per germline, CDR1 LGHNA and CDR2 YNFKEQ. CDR3 nucleotide sequence: TGTGCCAGCAGCCAACTAGCGGGTAACACAGATACGCAGTATTTT. This translates into CASSQLAGNTDTQYF.

This clone was observed a handful of times. The chain uses TRBV27 and TRBJ2-4; D call uncertain. Trimming removed 6 bases at V and 1 base at J, with 10 bases between. This CDR3 spans 14 amino acids. Germline V CDR1 and CDR2: MNHEY, SMNVEV (reference sequence). The CDR3 bases are TGTGCCAGCAGCCGTGGAGTGGCCAAAAACATTCAGTACTTC. The encoded protein is CASSRGVAKNIQYF.

CDR3 nucleotides: TGTGCCAGCAGCCCAGGAACAGATGTTGAGTACTACGAGCAGTACTTC. As protein: CASSPGTDVEYYEQYF. V is TRBV7-6 and J is TRBJ2-7; D remains ambiguous. The CDR3 is made up of 16 amino acids. Germline V gene sequence: CDR1 SGHVS, CDR2 FNYEAQ. V dropped 5 bases and J dropped 3 bases, with 20 bases sitting between them.

V and J are TRBV5-6 and TRBJ2-3, with D hard to call. CDR1 and CDR2 (germline): SGHDT, YYEEEE. V lost 0 bases and J lost 5, with 10 bases in between. This CDR3 has 14 residues. The CDR3 loop reads CASSLGIGRDTQYF. CDR3 nucleotide sequence: TGTGCCAGCAGCTTGGGGATTGGGCGAGATACGCAGTATTTT. Filled out from reference TRBV5-6 and TRBJ2-3, the complete variable domain reads DAGVTQSPTHLIKTRGQQVTLRCSPKSGHDTVSWYQQALGQGPQFIFQYYEEEERQRGNFPDRFSGHQFPNYSSELNVNALLLGDSALYLCASSLGIGRDTQYFGPGTRLTVL.

This clone was detected once. The chain recombines TRBV4-1 with TRBJ1-3, with TRBD1 as a possible D gene (5 bases). The CDR3 is made up of 14 amino acids. The germline V and J ends were trimmed by 3 bases and 3 bases, with 9 bases remaining between them. The germline V gene has CDR1 MGHRA and CDR2 YSYEKL. CDR3 residues: CASSQVGGGNTIYF. The CDR3 DNA follows: TGCGCCAGCAGCCAGGTGGGGGGTGGAAACACCATATATTTT.

V and J are TRBV28 and TRBJ1-2; a possible D gene is TRBD1 (6 bases). V gave up 7 bases and J gave up 4 bases, with 13 bases separating them. Looked up from germline, CDR1 is MDHEN and CDR2 is SYDVKM. The length of the CDR3 is 13 residues. The CDR3 loop reads CASNAGQRYGYTF. The CDR3 nucleotides are TGTGCCAGCAACGCCGGACAGCGCTATGGCTACACCTTC.

J is TRBJ2-2 and V is TRBV6-1; D gene ambiguous. Germline V lookup: CDR1 MNHNS, CDR2 SASEGT. Trimming shortened V by 8 bases and J by 2 bases, and 15 bases separated the two germline ends. The CDR3 spans 15 residues. For the CDR3, the DNA is TGTGCCAGCGCAAGCGAGGCAGCCAACACCGGGGAGCTGTTTTTT. This encodes CASASEAANTGELFF.

The CDR3 protein is CASSPILGSTDTQYF. For the CDR3, the DNA is TGTGCCAGCAGCCCGATCCTTGGCTCCACAGATACGCAGTATTTT. The rearrangement joins TRBV9 to TRBJ2-3; D not certain. Germline V CDR1 and CDR2: SGDLS, YYNGEE. Trimming cost V 4 bases and J 2 bases, with 14 bases left between them. This CDR3 contains 15 residues. The entire variable domain, with the rest obtained from reference TRBV9 and TRBJ2-3, is as follows: DSGVTQTPKHLITATGQRVTLRCSPRSGDLSVYWYQQSLDQGLQFLIQYYNGEERAKGNILERFSAQQFPDLHSELNLSSLELGDSALYFCASSPILGSTDTQYFGPGTRLTVL.

The chain recombines TRBV13 with TRBJ2-3, with 9 bases identical to TRBD2. In germline, CDR1 is PRHDT, CDR2 FYEKMQ (reference sequence). V trimming: 5 bases; J trimming: 0 bases; junction bases outside the gene matches: 3. This CDR3 spans 15 amino acids. CDR3 sequence (DNA): TGTGCCAGCAGCCCGAGCGGGGGGAGCACAGATACGCAGTATTTT. This gives the protein CASSPSGGSTDTQYF.

The chain recombines TRBV5-1 with TRBJ2-2; 8 bases are shared with TRBD1. The CDR3 sequence is 16 residues long. Germline V gives CDR1 SGHRS, CDR2 YFSETQ. With 4 bases clipped from V and 1 base from J, the junction kept 6 bases outside the gene matches. The CDR3 reads CASSRDRPENTGELFF. For the CDR3, the DNA is TGCGCCAGCAGCCGGGACAGGCCTGAGAACACCGGGGAGCTGTTTTTT.

This chain connects TRBV28 to TRBJ2-5; D is possibly TRBD2 (5 bases). The CDR3 runs 12 residues. The V end was cut by 8 bases, the J end by 5 bases, with 12 bases between. Germline V gene data show CDR1 as MDHEN and CDR2 as SYDVKM. The CDR3 bases are TGTGCCAGCGACGCCCGCGGGGAGACCCAGTACTTC. Amino acid sequence: CASDARGETQYF.

This clone has a handful of counts. The CDR3 DNA follows: TGCGCCAGCAGCTTGGAGGGGGTGTCCTACAATGAGCAGTTCTTC. Protein sequence: CASSLEGVSYNEQFF. This chain connects TRBV5-1 to TRBJ2-1; D possibly corresponds to TRBD1 (6 bases). Trimming left V 0 bases short and J 1 base short, with 8 bases between. CDR3 length: 15 amino acids. Germline V gene sequence: CDR1 SGHRS, CDR2 YFSETQ.

In this sample, this clone turned up once. This chain uses TRBV5-5 with TRBJ1-1; D uncertain. Trimming stripped 1 base from V and 0 bases from J, with 7 bases between. This CDR3 comprises 14 residues. Germline V gene sequence: CDR1 SGHKS, CDR2 YYEKEE (reference sequence). CDR3 protein: CASSLQRMNTEAFF. The DNA of the CDR3 is TGTGCCAGCAGCTTGCAGAGGATGAACACTGAAGCTTTCTTT.

At least ten counts were recorded for this clone. The chain links TRBV29-1 to TRBJ2-7; perhaps TRBD1 as D (5 bases). Germline lookup yields CDR1 SQVTM and CDR2 ANQGSEA. CDR3 length: 16 amino acids. The germline V and J ends were trimmed by 1 base and 4 bases, with 20 bases remaining between them. DNA of the CDR3: TGCAGCGTTGAAGTATCCGGCCAGGGTATTAGATACGAGCAGTACTTC. It translates to CSVEVSGQGIRYEQYF.

This clone came up a few times. In DNA form, the CDR3 reads TGTGCCAGCAGGACCACTAGCGGGGTTGCCTACGAGCAGTACTTC. It specifies CASRTTSGVAYEQYF. The gene calls are TRBV6-5 and TRBJ2-7, with 10 bases aligning to TRBD2. The CDR3 length is 15 residues. Unmatched junction bases numbered 7, after V lost 6 bases and J lost 2 bases. Germline-derived CDR1 and CDR2 are MNHEY and SVGAGI.

V gene TRBV2 combines with J gene TRBJ2-5; possible D gene TRBD2, 6 bases. Germline CDR1 is SNHLY and CDR2 is FYNNEI. The CDR3 extends over 13 amino acids. V dropped 10 bases and J dropped 1 base, with 13 bases sitting between them. The CDR3 loop reads CAIPRDFQETQYF. CDR3 in DNA: TGTGCCATCCCTAGGGACTTCCAAGAGACCCAGTACTTC. The variable domain in full, completed from reference TRBV2 and TRBJ2-5, reads EPEVTQTPSHQVTQMGQEVILRCVPISNHLYFYWYRQILGQKVEFLVSFYNNEISEKSEIFDDQFSVERPDGSNFTLKIRSTKLEDSAMYFCAIPRDFQETQYFGPGTRLLVL.

The gene calls are TRBV11-1 and TRBJ2-3; 12 bases are shared with TRBD1. Germline assignment: CDR1 SGHAT and CDR2 FQDESV (reference sequence). V trimming: 5 bases; J trimming: 2 bases; junction bases outside the gene matches: 5. The CDR3 contains 16 residues. The CDR3 reads CASSKGTGGPTDTQYF. DNA for the CDR3: TGTGCCAGCAGCAAAGGGACAGGGGGCCCCACAGATACGCAGTATTTT.